The entry that follows covers one T cell receptor (beta chain) sequence. The data derive from a study of shared clonotypes between healthy human individuals. The table came from immunoSEQ multiplex PCR; TCRdb's copy has only in-frame clones and leaves some out. The sample consists of roughly 2,300,000 clones, about nine tenths of them appearing once. The sample was naive CD4+ T cells from PBMCs. Indicated subset: CD45RA+ positively selected. The clonotype was recovered from a man aged 18-30 years in good health. Some clones in this sample may be carry-over from other donors' samples.

CDR3 coding DNA: TGTGCCAGCAGTGAAGAGACATTAAGTGAAAAACTGTTTTTT. This codes for CASSEETLSEKLFF. The rearrangement links TRBV2 to TRBJ1-4; D not resolved. Trimming took 1 base from V and 7 from J, leaving 10 bases between them. CDR1 SNHLY and CDR2 FYNNEI come from the germline V gene. The CDR3 sequence is 14 residues long.